This T cell receptor (beta chain) was obtained from a study of blood T cells in healthy people across ages. This clonotype has just a few counts. The CDR3 has 16 amino acids. Trimming stripped 0 bases from V and 1 base from J, with 13 bases between. Germline CDR1 LGHNA, CDR2 YSLEER. A J-beta primer mix and a sample-barcoded 5' primer were used in a second PCR of about 7 to 11 cycles. A template-switch adaptor containing 12 random nucleotides labeled each cDNA molecule. Via MiXCR, TCRdb re-called the 5' RACE reads, giving one row per CDR3 protein. The sample records approximately 850,000 distinct CDR3 sequences, approximately 44% being singletons.

The sample taken for sequencing was blood. This clonotype was obtained from a man aged 55-75 years in good health. The gene calls are TRBV4-3 and TRBJ2-7; D is uncertain. The CDR3 region has the DNA TGCGCCAGCAGCCAAGATGGGCCCAGGTCTTCCTACGAGCAGTACTTC. Residues: CASSQDGPRSSYEQYF.